The clone carrying this T cell receptor (beta chain) was counted ten times or more. Its antigen remains unknown. The data are from a study of CD8 T cells in ankylosing spondylitis. Study-wide results and caveats: A TCR beta motif of eight highly homologous variants appeared characteristic of ankylosing spondylitis blood. Relatively rare in peripheral blood, disease-linked clones were also CD8+.

As the method for making TCR beta libraries, quantitative 5'-RACE with molecular barcodes was used. TCRdb passed the 5' RACE reads through MiXCR, listing each CDR3 protein once. Counted here are about 250,000 distinct CDR3 sequences, approximately 7.6% occurring once; the ten biggest clones make up around 4.4%. This CDR3 comprises 14 residues. V dropped 6 bases and J dropped 1; count of bases not matched to a gene: 5. Looked up from germline, CDR1 is MGHDK and CDR2 is SYGVNS. V and J are TRBV25-1 and TRBJ1-1; 7 positions match TRBD1. This receptor was obtained from a female donor with ankylosing spondylitis or in good health (not recorded which). What was sequenced was blood, either unsorted or a sorted T cell fraction (not recorded which). CDR3 protein: CASRQTGWNTEAFF. The CDR3 coding sequence is TGTGCCAGCAGACAGACAGGGTGGAACACTGAAGCTTTCTTT.